The clone carrying this T cell receptor (beta chain) was seen just once. Its antigen is still unknown. These data come from a study of Ad26.COV2.S vaccination and SARS-CoV-2 variants. Notes on the study in general: Non-spike TCR breadth showed similarity between vaccine and placebo recipients. Substantial breadth in spike-specific CD8+ and CD4+ T cell responses was reportedly seen after vaccination.

CDR1 and CDR2 (germline): LNHDA, SQIVND (reference sequence). The CDR3 loop spans 15 amino acids. J gave up 1 base and V 5 bases, and 5 bases lay outside the gene matches. Clones were read by immunoSEQ multiplex PCR, and TCRdb kept only the in-frame ones, dropping some. The data contain a few hundred thousand clones, 90% of them singletons. Treatment indicated: around 19 received Ad26.COV2.S at low or high dose, single or two shots; roughly five received placebo; per-sample allocation not given. It was on day 63 after the first vaccine or placebo injection that samples were taken. This chain joins TRBV19 and TRBJ1-5; 7 bases fit TRBD1. The source is a person between 18 and 60 years old who received the Ad26.COV2.S COVID-19 vaccine or a placebo. Sequences were derived from peripheral blood, sampled in a trial of Ad26.COV2.S vaccine versus placebo. CDR3 amino acids: CASSLPDRSNQPQHF. CDR3 coding DNA: TGTGCCAGTAGTCTCCCGGACAGGAGCAATCAGCCCCAGCATTTT.